This passage covers 17 T cell receptor beta chains from one sample sequenced in a study of blood T cell repertoires in COVID-19. Libraries were prepared by immunoSEQ multiplex PCR; TCRdb keeps only in-frame clonotypes and omits some of them. This sample has nearly 250,000 clones; more than 70% occur once, and the top ten carry roughly 5.2%. Specimen: peripheral blood. The origin of the receptors is an elderly woman with COVID-19, enrolled during active disease.

This CDR3 is CASSPTSGGSDTQYF. DNA of the CDR3: TGTGCCAGCAGCCCCACTAGCGGGGGGTCAGATACGCAGTATTTT. The rearrangement uses TRBV3-1 (or the pseudogene TRBV3-2) and TRBJ2-3; 12 bases are a match to TRBD2. V was pared by 4 bases and J by 4 bases, with 3 bases of the junction left unmatched. From germline, CDR1 is LGHDT and CDR2 YNNKEL (reference sequence). The CDR3 has 15 residues.

This sequence joins TRBV30 and TRBJ2-7, with D maybe TRBD1 (5 bases). This CDR3 is 12 amino acids long. In germline, CDR1 is GTSNPN, CDR2 SVGIG (reference sequence). Trimming cost V 1 base and J 1 base, with 5 bases left between them. CDR3 in DNA: TGTGCCTGGAGTGAGGGGTCCTACGAGCAGTACTTC. Translated, it gives CAWSEGSYEQYF.

The rearrangement links TRBV7-8 to TRBJ2-5; D is unresolved. The CDR3 spans 13 residues. The ends were cut back, 1 base at V and 7 bases at J, with 10 bases in the middle. Germline V gives CDR1 SGHVS, CDR2 FQNEAQ. CDR3 sequence: CASSLGVSGTQYF. CDR3 bases: TGTGCCAGCAGCTTAGGGGTGTCGGGGACCCAGTACTTC.

The rearrangement joins TRBV29-1 to TRBJ2-5, with D unclear. V was pared by 6 bases and J by 2 bases, with 7 bases between. This CDR3 has 11 residues. In germline, CDR1 is SQVTM, CDR2 ANQGSEA. The CDR3 here is CSVNLQETQYF. Here the CDR3 DNA reads TGCAGCGTCAACTTACAAGAGACCCAGTACTTC.

V usage is TRBV19 and J usage is TRBJ1-5; 12 nucleotides match TRBD1. Per the germline V gene, CDR1 is LNHDA and CDR2 is SQIVND (reference sequence). V dropped 3 bases and J dropped 2; count of bases not matched to a gene: 14. CDR3 length: 20 amino acids. Written as DNA, the CDR3 is TGTGCCAGTAGTATCCGACCCCGGGACAGGGGGCAAGTGCGCAATCAGCCCCAGCATTTT. It specifies CASSIRPRDRGQVRNQPQHF.

This clone occurred a few times. The chain is built from TRBV18 and TRBJ1-4; maybe TRBD1 (6 bases). The CDR3 length is 15 residues. With 4 bases removed from V and 1 base from J, the gap between germline ends came to 10 bases. Germline V gene sequence: CDR1 KGHSH, CDR2 LQKENI. The CDR3 bases are TGTGCCAGCTCACTAACGGACAGAACTAATGAAAAACTGTTTTTT. Its translation is CASSLTDRTNEKLFF. Supplemented by reference TRBV18 and TRBJ1-4, the full variable domain reads NAGVMQNPRHLVRRRGQEARLRCSPMKGHSHVYWYRQLPEEGLKFMVYLQKENIIDESGMPKERFSAEFPKEGPSILRIQQVVRGDSAAYFCASSLTDRTNEKLFFGSGTQLSVL.

The chain combines TRBV6-5 with TRBJ1-6; no clear D. CDR3 length equals 16 residues. Trimming shortened V by 2 bases and J by 0 bases, and 8 bases separated the two germline ends. Germline-derived CDR1 and CDR2 are MNHEY and SVGAGI. CDR3 amino acids: CASSYSWSSYNSPLHF. Written as DNA, the CDR3 is TGTGCCAGCAGTTACAGCTGGAGCTCCTATAATTCACCCCTCCACTTT.

The genes are TRBV3-1 (or the pseudogene TRBV3-2) and TRBJ1-5; weak D call: TRBD1 (5 bases). V lost 0 bases and J 4 bases, leaving 10 bases between the germline ends. The germline gives CDR1 LGHDT, CDR2 YNNKEL (reference sequence). The CDR3 consists of 15 residues. CDR3 nucleotides: TGTGCCAGCAGCCAAGATCACGGGGGAAATCAGCCCCAGCATTTT. Its protein is CASSQDHGGNQPQHF.

This chain's CDR3 is CASSPDRAGYGYTF. The CDR3 region has the DNA TGTGCCAGCAGCCCGGACAGGGCGGGGTATGGCTACACCTTC. The chain uses TRBV7-2 and TRBJ1-2; TRBD1 aligns across 8 bases. The length of the CDR3 is 14 residues. CDR1 and CDR2 from the germline V gene are SGHTA and FQGNSA. The V and J ends lost 5 bases and 5 bases, in that order; junction bases with no gene match: 7.

The chain carries TRBV5-4 and TRBJ1-2; 7 nucleotides align to TRBD1. CDR1 and CDR2 from the germline V gene are SGHNT and YYREEE (reference sequence). The V segment lost 5 bases and the J segment 5 bases; nucleotides outside the gene matches: 9. CDR3 length: 14 residues. The CDR3 nucleotides read TGTGCCAGCAGTCAACAGGGGACCGCTTATGGCTACACCTTC. Translated, it gives CASSQQGTAYGYTF.

This clone was recorded a few times. This chain uses TRBV5-1 with TRBJ1-1, with a tentative D call TRBD1 (5 bases). CDR3 length: 19 amino acids. V shed 3 bases and J shed 0 bases, with 24 bases lying between them. Germline CDR1 and CDR2: SGHRS and YFSETQ. The CDR3 DNA reads as TGCGCCAGCAGCTCGGGGGGATCGTCGTCCAGGGCCATGAACACTGAAGCTTTCTTT. Residues: CASSSGGSSSRAMNTEAFF.

This chain connects TRBV29-1 to TRBJ2-5; unclear D gene. The germline gives CDR1 SQVTM, CDR2 ANQGSEA. The length of the CDR3 is 11 residues. Here the CDR3 reads CSAVRAETQYF. CDR3 nucleotides: TGCAGTGCCGTGCGAGCAGAGACCCAGTACTTC.

As concerns this clone: The sample has other DNA sequences that encode this CDR3 too. This sequence joins TRBV6-2 or TRBV6-3 and TRBJ1-1, with D possibly being TRBD1 (5 bases). Per the germline V gene, CDR1 is MNHEY and CDR2 is SVGEGT. Trimming pared 0 bases from V and 2 bases from J, leaving 7 bases between. The CDR3 contains 14 residues. CDR3 protein: CASSYSDRNTEAFF. CDR3 DNA: TGTGCCAGCAGTTACTCCGACAGAAACACTGAAGCTTTCTTT.

This chain uses TRBV7-9 with TRBJ1-5; the D gene is possibly TRBD1 (6 bases). The V and J ends lost 5 bases and 15 bases respectively, with 20 bases between them. The CDR3 runs to 13 residues. The germline V gene encodes CDR1 SEHNR and CDR2 FQNEAQ (reference sequence). The CDR3 sequence: CASSTNGQTSLHF. CDR3 nucleotides: TGTGCCAGCAGCACGAACGGACAGACCTCACTGCATTTT.

V is TRBV4-1 and J is TRBJ1-3; TRBD1 aligns across 8 bases. This CDR3 is 17 amino acids long. J was trimmed by 0 bases and V by 6 bases; bases with no gene match: 10. CDR1 MGHRA and CDR2 YSYEKL come from the germline V gene. The CDR3 nucleotides are TGCGCCAGCAGGAATGGACAGGGCAAAAGCTCTGGAAACACCATATATTTT. Translating gives CASRNGQGKSSGNTIYF.

This chain joins TRBV27 and TRBJ2-4, with TRBD1 matching over 7 bases. The CDR3 is 17 residues long. V shed 2 bases and J 0 bases; nucleotides not matched to a gene: 7. Germline-derived CDR1 and CDR2 are MNHEY and SMNVEV (reference sequence). The CDR3 DNA sequence: TGTGCCAGCAGTTTAAATACAGGGGCGATAGCCAAAAACATTCAGTACTTC. This encodes CASSLNTGAIAKNIQYF.

The V and J genes are TRBV9 and TRBJ2-3, with D unresolved. Trimming cost V 3 bases and J 7 bases, with 9 bases left between them. The CDR3 is made up of 12 amino acids. Germline values: CDR1 SGDLS, CDR2 YYNGEE. CDR3 nucleotide sequence: TGTGCCAGCAGCGCCGACTTGAATACGCAGTATTTT. This sequence encodes CASSADLNTQYF.